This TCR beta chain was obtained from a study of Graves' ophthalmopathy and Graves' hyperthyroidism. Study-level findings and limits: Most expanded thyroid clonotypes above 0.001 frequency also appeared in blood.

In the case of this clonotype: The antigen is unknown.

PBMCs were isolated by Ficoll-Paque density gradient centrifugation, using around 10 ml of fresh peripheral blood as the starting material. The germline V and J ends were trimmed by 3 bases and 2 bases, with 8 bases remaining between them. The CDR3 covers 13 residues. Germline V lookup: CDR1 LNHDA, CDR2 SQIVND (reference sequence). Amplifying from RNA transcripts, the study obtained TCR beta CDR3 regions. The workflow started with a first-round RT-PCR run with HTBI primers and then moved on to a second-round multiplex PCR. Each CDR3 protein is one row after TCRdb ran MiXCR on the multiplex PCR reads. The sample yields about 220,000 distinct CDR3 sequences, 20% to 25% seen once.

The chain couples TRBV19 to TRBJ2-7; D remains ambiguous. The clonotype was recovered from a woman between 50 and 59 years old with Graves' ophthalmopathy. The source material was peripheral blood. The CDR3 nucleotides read TGTGCCAGTAGTATGGCTCCAACCTACGAGCAGTACTTC. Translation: CASSMAPTYEQYF.